A single T cell receptor beta chain is shown here with its context. Its antigen is currently unknown. This sample is part of a study of metastatic and nonmetastatic thyroid tumors. The overall study: Thyroid patients, malignant and benign, had repertoires compared across blood and tumor or nodule tissue.

Thyroid surgery was preceded by no treatment in any patient. In the source study's methods: Researchers built a distant-metastasis classifier for papillary thyroid cancer that drew on CDR3 differences across clinicopathological groups. With MiXCR, TCRdb reprocessed the PCR reads. TCRdb, not the authors, supplied the V and J calls. The sample lists roughly 14,000 clones; approximately 30% were seen once. Overall study results and limits: Reportedly, malignant thyroid tumors had significantly higher TCR beta diversity than benign nodules, in blood and tumor.

V was shortened by 0 bases and J by 1 base, with 7 bases between the two germline ends. This CDR3 is built from 14 residues. CDR1 and CDR2 (germline): SGHDT, YYEEEE. This receptor was identified in a female donor with papillary thyroid cancer or a benign thyroid nodule (not recorded which). Some clones in this sample may be carry-over from other donors' samples. The sequenced sample was blood. This rearrangement joins TRBV5-6 to TRBJ2-5, with D tentatively TRBD2 (5 bases). DNA for the CDR3: TGTGCCAGCAGCTTGGGCGGGCTCCAAGAGACCCAGTACTTC. This gives the protein CASSLGGLQETQYF.